One and the same sample provided the 2 T cell receptor beta chains below, sequenced in a study of blood T cells in healthy people across ages. A second 7 to 11 cycle PCR used barcoded and J-beta primers. TCRdb independently ran MiXCR on the 5' RACE reads; one entry per CDR3 protein. This table has approximately 350,000 distinct CDR3 sequences, approximately 51% appearing once. The sample consisted of blood. These TCRs come from a man in his sixties in good health.

The chain is built from TRBV27 and TRBJ2-7; D may be TRBD1 (6 bases). The germline V gene has CDR1 MNHEY and CDR2 SMNVEV (reference sequence). CDR3 length equals 14 residues. V lost 7 bases to trimming and J lost 2 bases, with 15 bases between them. The DNA of the CDR3 is TGTGCCAGCACGAACCCAGGGGCGGCCTACGAGCAGTACTTC. Encoded protein: CASTNPGAAYEQYF.

This clonotype has only a few counts. The genes are TRBV28 and TRBJ2-3; D is unresolved. V was clipped by 8 bases and J by 1 base, with 7 bases between them. Germline-derived CDR1 and CDR2 are MDHEN and SYDVKM. This CDR3 spans 12 amino acids. The CDR3 loop reads CASGRGTDTQYF. CDR3 bases: TGTGCCAGCGGCCGAGGCACAGATACGCAGTATTTT.